The clone carrying this T cell receptor beta chain was counted between two and nine times. The CDR3 extends over 17 amino acids. The J segment lost 6 bases and the V segment lost 7 bases, leaving 15 bases of the junction unmatched. CDR1 and CDR2 (germline): LGHDT, YNNKEL (reference sequence). MiXCR, applied by TCRdb to the 5' RACE reads, yields one record per CDR3 protein. The sample records some 440,000 distinct CDR3 sequences, roughly 24% being singletons. These data originate in a study of identical twins. These data were also filed under a second study, of T cells expressing NK-cell markers.

Sequenced: CD4+ T cells sorted from blood. The chain combines TRBV3-1 with TRBJ2-1; 10 positions match TRBD2. The clonotype originates from a woman aged 18-30 years in good health. The CDR3 sequence: CASTLGLAAPRGNEQFF. As DNA, the CDR3 is TGTGCCAGCACCCTAGGACTAGCGGCTCCAAGGGGCAATGAGCAGTTCTTC.